The table lists the clone carrying this T cell receptor (beta chain) with a few counts. This entry is derived from a study of technical replicates of blood from a handful of donors. Between the trimmed V and J ends, which lost 0 bases and 6 bases, there was a span of 13 bases. CDR3 length equals 15 residues. The germline gives CDR1 SGDLS, CDR2 YYNGEE. The repertoire was sequenced with immunoSEQ multiplex PCR; TCRdb's copy has only in-frame clones and lacks some. The sample holds around 79,000 clones, roughly 94% seen once. The gene calls are TRBV9 and TRBJ2-1; tentatively, D is TRBD1 (5 bases). The clonotype comes from a human donor in good health. Sequencing was carried out using T cells isolated from PBMCs. The CDR3 protein is CASSVVPGAINEQFF. The CDR3 DNA reads TGTGCCAGCAGCGTAGTCCCTGGGGCGATCAATGAGCAGTTCTTC.